Listed here is a single T cell receptor beta chain. Its antigen is undetermined. This sample was included in a study of response to subunit inactivated influenza vaccine. General study findings and limits: Each seasonal influenza vaccination recruits few new T cells, the authors suggested.

TCRdb fed the RT-PCR reads into MiXCR, producing one record per CDR3 protein. Here the sample spans around 530,000 distinct CDR3 sequences, approximately 15% being singletons. The clonotype was recovered from a man in his fifties or sixties who received an inactivated influenza vaccine. The source was CD4+ T cells sorted from PBMCs, collected 23 to 25 months after vaccination.

The CDR3 bases are TGTGCCAGCAGCCCGCCCCCGGGACAGCTTAAAGAGACCCAGTACTTC. Translation gives CASSPPPGQLKETQYF. V is TRBV7-2 and J is TRBJ2-5, with 7 bases aligning to TRBD1. Germline CDR1 SGHTA, CDR2 FQGNSA. CDR3 length: 16 residues. V shed 5 bases, J shed 3 bases, and the junction held 12 bases outside the gene matches.